This TCR beta chain stems from a study of T cell repertoires in cytomegalovirus infection. Turning to the study itself: A matching HLA type, together with CMV infection, was signaled by public TCR beta signatures. Findings of the study overall: The ex vivo response was dominated by HLA-C-restricted CMV-specific TCR beta clonotypes.

Turning to this clonotype: What it binds is not known.

Using its own MiXCR run on the reads, TCRdb lists one record per CDR3 protein. The table lists 800,000 to 950,000 distinct CDR3 sequences, about 30% of them singletons. Germline CDR1 is MGHDK and CDR2 is SYGVNS. V was pared by 1 base and J by 1 base, with 10 bases between. The CDR3 length is 15 residues. The starting material was cultured CD8+ T cells from PBMCs, obtained from culture after CMV antigen stimulation. The TCR was taken from a human donor in good health (CMV status not recorded). Some clones in this sample may be carry-over from other donors' samples. V is TRBV25-1 and J is TRBJ1-1, with D tentatively TRBD1 (5 bases). The chain's CDR3 is CASSESHRGNTEAFF. DNA of the CDR3: TGTGCCAGCAGTGAATCCCATAGGGGGAACACTGAAGCTTTCTTT. The variable domain in full, with the rest retrieved from reference TRBV25-1 and TRBJ1-1, is EADIYQTPRYLVIGTGKKITLECSQTMGHDKMYWYQQDPGMELHLIHYSYGVNSTEKGDLSSESTVSRIRTEHFPLTLESARPSHTSQYLCASSESHRGNTEAFFGQGTRLTVV.